This T cell receptor beta chain stems from a study of T-cell reconstitution after alpha-beta-depleted transplantation in children. The authors prepared the TCRbeta library with unique molecular identifiers. One entry per CDR3 protein, called by TCRdb with MiXCR from the PCR reads. In the table there are a few hundred thousand distinct CDR3 sequences, over 9.5% of which are singletons. This clonotype was seen only a few times. The germline V and J ends were trimmed by 5 bases and 0 bases, with 11 bases remaining between them. Germline CDR1 SGHTA, CDR2 FQGNSA. CDR3 length equals 15 residues. The sample consisted of PBMCs from the stem cell graft donor, taken from the stem cell graft. This chain links TRBV7-2 with TRBJ2-1; D is possibly TRBD2 (5 bases). This TCR was recovered from a human donor who donated a stem cell graft to a child with SCID. CDR3 in amino acids: CASSLLGSSYNEQFF. In DNA form, the CDR3 reads TGTGCCAGCAGCCTACTAGGGAGCTCCTACAATGAGCAGTTCTTC.